Below are 23 T cell receptor beta chains sequenced from a single sample in a study of response to subunit inactivated influenza vaccine. MiXCR was run by TCRdb on the RT-PCR reads, yielding one entry per CDR3 protein. The sample records 500,000 or so distinct CDR3 sequences, approximately 9.9% being singletons. Sequenced material: PBMCs from blood, taken roughly 6 weeks after vaccination. The receptors were sampled from a man aged 45 to 65 who received an inactivated influenza vaccine.

This clonotype has at least ten counts. V usage is TRBV9 and J usage is TRBJ1-1; 9 bases are a match to TRBD1. Germline V gives CDR1 SGDLS, CDR2 YYNGEE. J was trimmed by 8 bases and V by 2 bases; bases with no gene match: 7. The CDR3 is 14 residues long. CDR3 sequence: CASSVPGQGREAFF. Here the CDR3 DNA reads TGTGCCAGCAGCGTCCCGGGACAGGGCCGGGAAGCTTTCTTT.

The genes are TRBV7-2 and TRBJ2-7; D gene ambiguous. The CDR3 length is 12 residues. Germline CDR1 reads SGHTA; CDR2 reads FQGNSA. The V end lost 8 bases, the J end lost 3 bases, and 11 bases lay between the germline ends. DNA of the CDR3: TGTGCCAGCCTAAAGCCTGGCTACGAGCAGTACTTC. Encoded protein: CASLKPGYEQYF.

V is TRBV13 and J is TRBJ2-3, with 13 positions matching TRBD2. The trim removed 4 bases at V and 5 bases at J, leaving 6 bases unmatched. The CDR3 sequence is 16 residues long. Germline loops: CDR1 PRHDT, CDR2 FYEKMQ (reference sequence). CDR3 DNA: TGTGCCAGCAGCTCCCTACTAGCGGGGGGGCAAGATACGCAGTATTTT. It codes for CASSSLLAGGQDTQYF.

This clonotype was seen a handful of times. This rearrangement joins TRBV6-2 or TRBV6-3 to TRBJ2-1, with D perhaps TRBD1 (6 bases). CDR3 size: 13 residues. Per germline, CDR1 MNHEY and CDR2 SVGEGT. V lost 7 bases and J 7 bases, leaving 14 bases between the germline ends. The chain's CDR3 is CASTTGFWNEQFF. In DNA, the CDR3 is TGTGCCAGCACCACAGGGTTTTGGAATGAGCAGTTCTTC.

The V and J genes are TRBV5-1 and TRBJ2-3; 7 bases align to TRBD2. The V and J ends lost 4 bases and 3 bases, in that order; junction bases with no gene match: 8. Germline CDR1 is SGHRS and CDR2 is YFSETQ. The CDR3 is 15 amino acids. The CDR3 loop is CASSPTAGMTDTQYF. The CDR3 DNA sequence: TGCGCCAGCAGCCCCACAGCGGGGATGACAGATACGCAGTATTTT.

The V and J genes are TRBV11-2 and TRBJ2-1; tentative D call: TRBD2 (6 bases). The CDR3 length is 14 residues. V lost 1 base and J 10 bases, leaving 14 bases between the germline ends. CDR1 is SGHAT and CDR2 is FQNNGV in the germline V gene. The CDR3 coding sequence is TGTGCCAGCAGCTTAGGGATGGGGGGAAGCGAGCAGTTCTTC. Amino acids: CASSLGMGGSEQFF.

The rearrangement uses TRBV6-1 and TRBJ1-2; perhaps TRBD1 as D (6 bases). Trimming stripped 6 bases from V and 7 bases from J, with 18 bases between. Germline CDR1 is MNHNS and CDR2 is SASEGT. CDR3 size: 14 residues. The CDR3 is CASRSGTPKGGYTF. The DNA of the CDR3 is TGTGCCAGCAGGTCCGGGACACCCAAGGGTGGCTACACCTTC.

This clonotype was counted only a few times. The chain links TRBV12-3 or TRBV12-4 to TRBJ1-5; the match to TRBD1 covers 7 bases. Germline trimming cut 2 bases from V and 3 bases from J; bases unmatched to any gene: 4. The length of the CDR3 is 15 residues. DNA of the CDR3: TGTGCCAGCAGTTTAACAGGGGAAGTCAATCAGCCCCAGCATTTT. Its protein is CASSLTGEVNQPQHF.

There are a few counts of this clonotype. This rearrangement joins TRBV27 to TRBJ2-1; 9 bases fit TRBD2. CDR3 length: 17 residues. J lost 3 bases, V lost 1 base, and 7 bases had no gene match. Germline lookup yields CDR1 MNHEY and CDR2 SMNVEV (reference sequence). This CDR3 reads CASSLYSGGGGYNEQFF. CDR3 coding DNA: TGTGCCAGCAGTTTATATTCGGGCGGGGGGGGCTACAATGAGCAGTTCTTC.

Only a few counts were recorded for this clonotype. The V and J genes are TRBV12-3 or TRBV12-4 and TRBJ2-5; 10 nucleotides align to TRBD2. This CDR3 has 15 residues. The trim removed 8 bases at V and 3 bases at J, leaving 9 bases unmatched. The CDR3 sequence is CASAQLAGGKETQYF. The CDR3 DNA is TGTGCCAGCGCCCAATTAGCGGGAGGAAAAGAGACCCAGTACTTC.

This chain uses TRBV12-3 or TRBV12-4 with TRBJ2-1; 7 bases map to TRBD1. Trimming took 2 bases from V and 7 from J; bases not matched to a gene: 8. This CDR3 region has 15 residues. The chain's CDR3 is CASSLRTGEYNEQFF. The CDR3 bases are TGTGCCAGCAGTTTAAGAACAGGGGAGTATAATGAGCAGTTCTTC.

In its sample, this clonotype was seen a few times. The chain combines TRBV7-2 with TRBJ2-3; no clear D. The CDR3 sequence is 12 residues long. V was trimmed by 5 bases and J by 9 bases, leaving 12 bases between them. Per the germline V gene, CDR1 is SGHTA and CDR2 is FQGNSA. In DNA form, the CDR3 reads TGTGCCAGCAGCAAAAGACCCGAAACGCAGTATTTT. Its translation is CASSKRPETQYF.

This clonotype was seen more than once but under ten times. V is TRBV10-3 and J is TRBJ2-2, with 8 nucleotides matching TRBD2. The V and J ends lost 3 bases and 0 bases, in that order; junction bases with no gene match: 9. CDR3 length: 18 amino acids. Germline assignment: CDR1 ENHRY and CDR2 SYGVKD. The CDR3 DNA reads as TGTGCCATCAGTGATAATAGCGGGGCTTTCACGAACACCGGGGAGCTGTTTTTT. Protein product: CAISDNSGAFTNTGELFF.

This clonotype was seen a few times. This chain connects TRBV5-5 to TRBJ2-3; D is undetermined. In germline, CDR1 is SGHKS, CDR2 YYEKEE (reference sequence). V lost 0 bases and J 4 bases, leaving 21 bases between the germline ends. This CDR3 is built from 18 residues. CDR3 DNA sequence: TGTGCCAGCAGCTTGGTGGTCTCCGCATTTTCATGGGCAGATACGCAGTATTTT. Translation: CASSLVVSAFSWADTQYF.

This CDR3 reads CASSLFLAGATDTQYF. CDR3 bases: TGTGCCAGCAGCTTGTTTTTAGCGGGGGCAACAGATACGCAGTATTTT. V is TRBV5-5 and J is TRBJ2-3; 9 bases agree with TRBD2. V lost 1 base, J lost 3 bases, and 6 bases stayed unmatched. The CDR3 consists of 16 residues. Germline V gene lookup returns CDR1 SGHKS and CDR2 YYEKEE (reference sequence).

This chain joins TRBV6-2 or TRBV6-3 and TRBJ2-1; the D is unclear. Trimming cost V 3 bases and J 5 bases, with 17 bases left between them. Per the germline V gene, CDR1 is MNHEY and CDR2 is SVGEGT. CDR3 length: 16 amino acids. DNA for the CDR3: TGTGCCAGCAGTTATCTTGCTACGACACCCCACAATGAGCAGTTCTTC. Translated, it gives CASSYLATTPHNEQFF.

This clonotype was observed a few times. V gene TRBV19 combines with J gene TRBJ1-5; tentatively, D is TRBD1 (5 bases). The germline V gene encodes CDR1 LNHDA and CDR2 SQIVND (reference sequence). Trimming cost V 8 bases and J 4 bases, with 12 bases left between them. This CDR3 has 13 amino acids. The DNA of the CDR3 is TGTGCCAGTGGGGCAGGAGGAAATCAGCCCCAGCATTTT. Translated, it gives CASGAGGNQPQHF.

In DNA form, the CDR3 reads TGTGCCACCAGTGATTTCAGGGCCCAAGAGACCCAGTACTTC. Translated: CATSDFRAQETQYF. The chain joins TRBV24-1 to TRBJ2-5; D perhaps matches TRBD1 (5 bases). Germline V gene data show CDR1 as KGHDR and CDR2 as SFDVKD. CDR3 size: 14 residues. The V end lost 1 base, the J end lost 1 base, and 6 bases lay between the germline ends.

This clonotype was picked up a small number of times. This chain joins TRBV6-1 and TRBJ2-7; a weak D match, TRBD2 (6 bases). The germline V gene encodes CDR1 MNHNS and CDR2 SASEGT. Trimming left V 6 bases short and J 3 bases short, with 18 bases between. The CDR3 contains 15 residues. The CDR3 spells CASSGTGRGVYEQYF. Here the CDR3 DNA reads TGTGCCAGCAGCGGGACGGGGCGGGGTGTCTACGAGCAGTACTTC.

This clonotype was observed a handful of times. The chain uses TRBV5-1 and TRBJ2-3; D unresolved. The CDR3 spans 16 residues. Trimming cost V 2 bases and J 1 base, with 14 bases left between them. CDR1 is SGHRS, CDR2 YFSETQ, per germline. Written as DNA, the CDR3 is TGCGCCAGCAGCTTCCCCTCACCACGAGGCACAGATACGCAGTATTTT. Encoded protein: CASSFPSPRGTDTQYF.

This sequence joins TRBV20-1 and TRBJ1-3; 9 nucleotides align to TRBD1. This CDR3 is built from 16 residues. Trimming cost V 0 bases and J 4 bases; bases outside gene matches: 7. Germline CDR1 reads DFQATT; CDR2 reads SNEGSKA (reference sequence). CDR3 amino acids: CSARDLRTGAGNTIYF. The CDR3 region has the DNA TGCAGTGCTAGAGACCTAAGGACAGGGGCAGGAAACACCATATATTTT.

This clonotype was counted a few times. This chain connects TRBV5-6 to TRBJ2-2, with D perhaps matching TRBD1 (6 bases). V lost 4 bases and J lost 4, with 8 bases in between. Looked up from germline, CDR1 is SGHDT and CDR2 is YYEEEE. The CDR3 is 13 amino acids. In DNA form, the CDR3 reads TGTGCCAGCAGCCGGGACACCACCGGGGAGCTGTTTTTT. Translation: CASSRDTTGELFF.

The V call is TRBV10-1, the J call TRBJ2-1; D is possibly TRBD1 (5 bases). This CDR3 is 11 amino acids long. V lost 5 bases to trimming and J lost 8 bases, with 7 bases between them. Germline V gives CDR1 WNHNN, CDR2 SYGVQD (reference sequence). CDR3 in amino acids: CASSLQDEQFF. CDR3 in DNA: TGCGCCAGCAGTCTACAGGATGAGCAGTTCTTC.